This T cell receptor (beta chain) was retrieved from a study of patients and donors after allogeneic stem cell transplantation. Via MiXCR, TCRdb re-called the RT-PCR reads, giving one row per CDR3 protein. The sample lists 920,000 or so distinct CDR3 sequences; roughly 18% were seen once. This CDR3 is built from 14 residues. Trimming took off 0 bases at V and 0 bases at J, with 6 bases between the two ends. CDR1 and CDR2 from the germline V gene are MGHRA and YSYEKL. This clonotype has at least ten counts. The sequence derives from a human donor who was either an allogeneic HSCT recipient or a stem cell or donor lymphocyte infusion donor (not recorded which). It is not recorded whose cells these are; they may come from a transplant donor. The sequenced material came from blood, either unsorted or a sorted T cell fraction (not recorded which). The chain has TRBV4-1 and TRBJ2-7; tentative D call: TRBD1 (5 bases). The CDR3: CASSQDDSSYEQYF. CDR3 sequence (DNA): TGCGCCAGCAGCCAAGACGACAGCTCCTACGAGCAGTACTTC.